A single sample is the source of the 31 T cell receptor beta chains below, sequenced in a study of monozygotic twins with inflammatory bowel disease. TCRdb reworked the 5' RACE reads into one entry per CDR3 protein, no DNA. The sample's table shows about 85,000 distinct CDR3 sequences. Material for sequencing was blood. The receptors shown here come from a human donor with ulcerative colitis or Crohn's disease, or a healthy co-twin of an affected twin (not recorded which).

The chain joins TRBV20-1 to TRBJ2-5. CDR1 is DFQATT, CDR2 SNEGSKA, per germline (reference sequence). CDR3 length: 13 amino acids. CDR3 amino acids: CSARDRALETQYF.

The chain carries TRBV6-5 and TRBJ2-5; TCRdb names TRBD1, which stays unverified in the absence of DNA. Germline V CDR1 and CDR2: MNHEY, SVGAGI. The CDR3 is 15 amino acids. The CDR3 protein is CASSYFGDRQETQYF.

The chain has TRBV18 and TRBJ1-4. CDR3 length: 14 residues. Germline V gene sequence: CDR1 KGHSH, CDR2 LQKENI. This CDR3 is CASRGLATNEKLFF.

This sequence joins TRBV20-1 and TRBJ1-2; TCRdb indicates TRBD1, and absent DNA this call remains unverified. This CDR3 spans 12 amino acids. Germline lookup yields CDR1 DFQATT and CDR2 SNEGSKA (reference sequence). The CDR3 sequence is CSAGDSLYGYTF.

V is TRBV5-1 and J is TRBJ1-2. Germline CDR1 is SGHRS and CDR2 is YFSETQ. The CDR3 runs 14 residues. The CDR3 region is CASSVGQGNYGYTF.

The genes are TRBV7-2 and TRBJ1-2; TCRdb reports TRBD1, a call that lacks DNA to check it against. The CDR3 spans 16 residues. Germline CDR1 SGHTA, CDR2 FQGNSA. CDR3 in amino acids: CASTLNLGRGLSGYTF.

The V and J genes are TRBV13 and TRBJ2-1. Germline CDR1 and CDR2: PRHDT and FYEKMQ (reference sequence). The CDR3 covers 12 residues. The CDR3 loop is CASSFVGNEQFF.

This chain uses TRBV20-1 with TRBJ2-7; TCRdb's D call of TRBD1 is untestable without DNA. CDR3 size: 11 residues. Germline values: CDR1 DFQATT, CDR2 SNEGSKA (reference sequence). The CDR3 loop reads CSAGQGDEQYF.

The gene calls are TRBV5-1 and TRBJ2-1. Germline values: CDR1 SGHRS, CDR2 YFSETQ. This CDR3 region has 15 residues. This chain's CDR3 is CASSLASDVGDGQFF.

This rearrangement joins TRBV5-1 to TRBJ1-1; without DNA, the TCRdb call of TRBD1 cannot be checked. The length of the CDR3 is 15 residues. CDR1 and CDR2 (germline): SGHRS, YFSETQ. CDR3 region: CASSFWSSGNTEAFF.

This rearrangement joins TRBV18 to TRBJ2-7. This CDR3 region has 13 residues. Germline V gives CDR1 KGHSH, CDR2 LQKENI. This CDR3 reads CASSPTSSYEQYF.

This chain joins TRBV20-1 and TRBJ2-5; without DNA, the TCRdb call of TRBD1 cannot be checked. Germline V gene lookup returns CDR1 DFQATT and CDR2 SNEGSKA (reference sequence). CDR3 length: 15 residues. This chain's CDR3 is CSASGGTASQETQYF.

CDR3 sequence: CASSQRGSMNTEAFF. The rearrangement links TRBV14 to TRBJ1-1. In germline, CDR1 is SGHDN, CDR2 FVKESK. The CDR3 has 15 amino acids.

The chain is built from TRBV20-1 and TRBJ2-2; TCRdb names TRBD2, which stays unverified in the absence of DNA. In germline, CDR1 is DFQATT, CDR2 SNEGSKA (reference sequence). This CDR3 comprises 19 residues. CDR3 sequence: CSAKIPGLAGFANTGELFF.

The chain links TRBV5-4 to TRBJ2-5; without DNA, the TCRdb call of TRBD2 cannot be checked. CDR1 is SGHNT, CDR2 YYREEE, per germline (reference sequence). The CDR3 sequence is 15 residues long. This chain's CDR3 is CASSPWPPGQETQYF.

CDR3 amino acids: CASSFPSGTRLRYNEQFF. The rearrangement links TRBV11-2 to TRBJ2-1; there is no DNA to check the TCRdb D call of TRBD2. Germline CDR1 is SGHAT and CDR2 is FQNNGV. CDR3 size: 18 residues.

The chain uses TRBV24-1 and TRBJ2-1; the D call of TRBD1 rests on TCRdb alone, since no DNA is present to check it. CDR3 length: 14 amino acids. The germline CDR1 and CDR2 sequences are KGHDR and SFDVKD. CDR3 sequence reads: CATSESGHQNEQFF.

The chain uses TRBV2 and TRBJ1-5. CDR1 and CDR2 (germline): SNHLY, FYNNEI. This CDR3 comprises 15 residues. The CDR3 protein is CASSKREGFNQPQHF.

This rearrangement joins TRBV5-5 to TRBJ2-1; the TCRdb call, TRBD2, lacks DNA for checking. CDR3 length equals 13 residues. Germline V CDR1 and CDR2: SGHKS, YYEKEE (reference sequence). This CDR3 is CASSLEDLGEQFF.

The rearrangement joins TRBV12-3 or TRBV12-4 to TRBJ1-2. The CDR3 has 13 amino acids. The CDR3 sequence: CASLEGGNYGYTF.

CDR3 residues: CSAHRGVAEAFF. V gene TRBV20-1 combines with J gene TRBJ1-1; as DNA is missing, the TRBD1 call by TCRdb cannot be tested. CDR3 length: 12 residues. Germline CDR1 and CDR2: DFQATT and SNEGSKA (reference sequence).

The gene calls are TRBV13 and TRBJ1-4; TCRdb's D gene call, TRBD1, goes unchecked for lack of DNA. The CDR3 runs to 14 residues. Per the germline V gene, CDR1 is PRHDT and CDR2 is FYEKMQ (reference sequence). CDR3 sequence: CASSLRQAGEKLFF.

V and J are TRBV20-1 and TRBJ1-2. The CDR3 has 11 amino acids. The germline V gene has CDR1 DFQATT and CDR2 SNEGSKA (reference sequence). CDR3 in amino acids: CSARDIDGYTF.

The chain uses TRBV9 and TRBJ2-1; without DNA, the TCRdb call of TRBD1 cannot be checked. The length of the CDR3 is 14 residues. Germline CDR1 reads SGDLS; CDR2 reads YYNGEE. CDR3 amino acids: CASSDGTGVNEQFF.

V usage is TRBV3-1 and J usage is TRBJ2-4. Per the germline V gene, CDR1 is LGHDT and CDR2 is YNNKEL (reference sequence). This CDR3 comprises 12 residues. This CDR3 is CASSQKGYIQYF.

The chain has TRBV3-1 and TRBJ1-3. Germline V gene data show CDR1 as LGHDT and CDR2 as YNNKEL (reference sequence). The CDR3 runs to 16 residues. This chain's CDR3 is CASSPQVRATGNTIYF. Full variable domain (rest looked up from reference TRBV3-1 and TRBJ1-3): DTAVSQTPKYLVTQMGNDKSIKCEQNLGHDTMYWYKQDSKKFLKIMFSYNNKELIINETVPNRFSPKSPDKAHLNLHINSLELGDSAVYFCASSPQVRATGNTIYFGEGSWLTVV.

This chain uses TRBV15 with TRBJ1-1; TCRdb indicates TRBD1, and absent DNA this call remains unverified. The CDR3 is 14 amino acids. Germline assignment: CDR1 LNHNV and CDR2 YYDKDF (reference sequence). CDR3 amino acids: CATSTRVTGREAFF.

The J gene is TRBJ1-4, the V gene TRBV3-1. Germline CDR1 and CDR2: LGHDT and YNNKEL (reference sequence). The CDR3 runs 15 residues. This chain's CDR3 is CASSGRTATNEKLFF.

This chain links TRBV20-1 with TRBJ2-3; without DNA, the TCRdb call of TRBD1 cannot be checked. Germline CDR1 DFQATT, CDR2 SNEGSKA (reference sequence). The CDR3 covers 14 residues. Here the CDR3 reads CSAHRGGGADTQYF.

The chain uses TRBV29-1 and TRBJ2-7; TCRdb gives TRBD2 as the D gene, but with no DNA this cannot be confirmed. This CDR3 is built from 13 residues. The germline V gene encodes CDR1 SQVTM and CDR2 ANQGSEA. CDR3 protein: CSVTVAGRNEQYF.

The CDR3 is CASSPRYGGGTDTQYF. This chain links TRBV19 with TRBJ2-3; TCRdb's assignment of TRBD1 cannot be checked, as there is no DNA. CDR1 LNHDA and CDR2 SQIVND come from the germline V gene (reference sequence). CDR3 length: 16 residues.